This passage covers 24 T cell receptor beta chains from one sample sequenced in a study of blood T cell repertoires in COVID-19. Clones were sequenced by immunoSEQ multiplex PCR, and TCRdb holds only the in-frame ones, with some missing. Altogether approximately 300,000 clones are present, approximately 89% being singletons, with the ten largest covering approximately 5.3%. Sequenced: PBMCs or T cells enriched from blood (not recorded which). The receptor set was obtained from a woman between 25 and 40 years old who had recovered from COVID-19.

The CDR3 DNA reads as TGTGCCAGCAGCCCTGGGGCGGGGATGAACACTGAAGCTTTCTTT. Amino acid sequence: CASSPGAGMNTEAFF. This chain links TRBV7-2 with TRBJ1-1; TRBD1 might be the D (5 bases). Germline CDR1 and CDR2: SGHTA and FQGNSA. V lost 5 bases and J lost 0, with 13 bases in between. The CDR3 has 15 residues.

This chain connects TRBV11-3 to TRBJ2-1, with a weak D call TRBD1 (5 bases). Germline CDR1 reads SGHNT; CDR2 reads YENEEA. The germline V and J ends were trimmed by 4 bases and 9 bases, with 13 bases remaining between them. This CDR3 is built from 13 residues. The CDR3 DNA follows: TGTGCCAGCAGCTCCAGCAGGGATGGTGAGCAGTTCTTC. The encoded protein is CASSSSRDGEQFF.

The chain recombines TRBV29-1 with TRBJ2-3; D possibly corresponds to TRBD1 (6 bases). The V and J ends lost 8 bases and 3 bases respectively, with 18 bases between them. This CDR3 has 14 residues. CDR1 and CDR2 (germline): SQVTM, ANQGSEA. The CDR3 bases are TGCAGCTTCGAGGGACACCACAATACAGATACGCAGTATTTT. Its translation: CSFEGHHNTDTQYF.

The chain carries TRBV6-4 and TRBJ2-1, with TRBD2 identical over 12 bases. V lost 6 bases, J lost 0 bases, and 3 bases stayed unmatched. The CDR3 spans 16 residues. Germline assignment: CDR1 MRHNA and CDR2 SNTAGT. CDR3 sequence (DNA): TGTGCCAGCAGCGCGGGACTAGCGGGCTCCTACAATGAGCAGTTCTTC. It yields the protein CASSAGLAGSYNEQFF.

This clone was counted once. The gene calls are TRBV13 and TRBJ1-1; D gene ambiguous. The CDR3 runs to 14 residues. V lost 1 base to trimming and J lost 6 bases, with 12 bases between them. Germline loops: CDR1 PRHDT, CDR2 FYEKMQ (reference sequence). The CDR3 sequence: CASSLEGAIPEAFF. DNA of the CDR3: TGTGCCAGCAGCTTAGAGGGAGCAATCCCTGAAGCTTTCTTT.

The J gene is TRBJ2-1, the V gene TRBV9; a weak D match, TRBD2 (6 bases). V lost 0 bases, J lost 4 bases, and 14 bases lay in between. The CDR3 loop spans 16 amino acids. Germline values: CDR1 SGDLS, CDR2 YYNGEE. The CDR3 region is CASSVDGGSPYNEQFF. The CDR3 DNA is TGTGCCAGCAGCGTAGACGGGGGTTCTCCGTACAATGAGCAGTTCTTC.

The chain joins TRBV28 to TRBJ1-2; 7 bases agree with TRBD1. J gave up 7 bases and V 1 base, and 6 bases lay outside the gene matches. Germline-derived CDR1 and CDR2 are MDHEN and SYDVKM. The CDR3 contains 14 residues. The CDR3: CASSLSRGRGGYTF. The CDR3 coding sequence is TGTGCCAGCAGTTTATCTAGGGGGCGAGGTGGCTACACCTTC.

The chain couples TRBV4-1 to TRBJ1-2; 7 bases align to TRBD1. Per germline, CDR1 MGHRA and CDR2 YSYEKL. V lost 7 bases to trimming and J lost 2 bases; unmatched junction nucleotides: 13. There are 16 residues in the CDR3. CDR3 residues: CASKSLHTGDNYGYTF. CDR3 DNA: TGCGCCAGCAAATCATTACACACAGGGGACAACTATGGCTACACCTTC.

This clone was recorded only once. V gene TRBV2 combines with J gene TRBJ1-1; 8 bases map to TRBD1. This CDR3 region has 18 residues. Germline CDR1 and CDR2: SNHLY and FYNNEI. Trimming at V came to 3 bases and at J to 5 bases, leaving 17 bases not matched to a gene. CDR3 sequence: CASSDPLRGQFSGTEAFF. The CDR3 DNA reads TGTGCCAGCAGTGATCCCCTCAGGGGGCAGTTTAGTGGTACTGAAGCTTTCTTT.

The J gene is TRBJ1-1, the V gene TRBV30; D may be TRBD1 (6 bases). The V gene's germline CDR1 is GTSNPN and CDR2 SVGIG (reference sequence). CDR3 length: 14 residues. V was trimmed by 4 bases and J by 0 bases, leaving 12 bases between them. CDR3 sequence: CAWKADSMNTEAFF. CDR3 nucleotides: TGTGCCTGGAAGGCGGACAGCATGAACACTGAAGCTTTCTTT.

This rearrangement joins TRBV19 to TRBJ1-6; D uncertain. The germline V and J ends were trimmed by 3 bases and 7 bases, with 7 bases remaining between them. Germline assignment: CDR1 LNHDA and CDR2 SQIVND (reference sequence). This CDR3 region has 13 residues. The CDR3 loop is CASSITENSPLHF. CDR3 nucleotides: TGTGCCAGTAGTATTACCGAGAATTCACCCCTCCACTTT.

This chain joins TRBV6-5 and TRBJ2-7; D might be TRBD2 (5 bases). This CDR3 is built from 12 residues. Deletions cut 5 bases from V and 7 bases from J, with 12 bases between. The germline CDR1 and CDR2 sequences are MNHEY and SVGAGI. The CDR3 protein is CASSLGWREQYF. The CDR3 DNA sequence: TGTGCCAGCAGTCTCGGTTGGAGGGAGCAGTACTTC.

The chain combines TRBV27 with TRBJ2-1; 7 nucleotides match TRBD1. The J segment lost 0 bases and the V segment lost 0 bases, leaving 26 bases of the junction unmatched. Germline-derived CDR1 and CDR2 are MNHEY and SMNVEV (reference sequence). This CDR3 contains 24 residues. The CDR3 nucleotides read TGTGCCAGCAGTTTATCGGGTGAGACAGGGCTCCAATTAATTTTTAAGAGCTCCTACAATGAGCAGTTCTTC. It translates to CASSLSGETGLQLIFKSSYNEQFF.

J is TRBJ1-5 and V is TRBV19; D uncertain. Germline V lookup: CDR1 LNHDA, CDR2 SQIVND (reference sequence). The V gene lost 5 bases and the J gene lost 7 bases, with 12 bases spanning the gap. The CDR3 has 13 residues. CDR3 in DNA: TGTGCCAGTAGTGTAGCCAGGAACCAGCCCCAGCATTTT. Translating it yields CASSVARNQPQHF.

The chain joins TRBV19 to TRBJ1-2, with D possibly matching TRBD1 (6 bases). Germline V gene data show CDR1 as LNHDA and CDR2 as SQIVND (reference sequence). V lost 5 bases, J lost 4 bases, and 14 bases lay in between. The CDR3 is 14 amino acids. CDR3 nucleotides: TGTGCCAGTAGTTGGGGGCGGACGGCCTATGGCTACACCTTC. The encoded protein is CASSWGRTAYGYTF. Full variable domain (missing parts from reference TRBV19 and TRBJ1-2): DGGITQSPKYLFRKEGQNVTLSCEQNLNHDAMYWYRQDPGQGLRLIYYSQIVNDFQKGDIAEGYSVSREKKESFPLTVTSAQKNPTAFYLCASSWGRTAYGYTFGSGTRLTVV.

This clone is a singleton in its sample. V usage is TRBV3-1 (or the pseudogene TRBV3-2) and J usage is TRBJ1-4; 7 bases are a match to TRBD1. The CDR3 covers 17 residues. Trimming removed 4 bases from V and 0 bases from J; junction bases left unmatched: 8. The germline gives CDR1 LGHDT, CDR2 YNNKEL (reference sequence). CDR3 nucleotides: TGTGCCAGCAGCCTGGCTCCGGGACAGACAACTAATGAAAAACTGTTTTTT. It codes for CASSLAPGQTTNEKLFF.

This clone has just one count. The chain employs TRBV5-6 and TRBJ1-6; D is unresolved. The CDR3 contains 13 residues. V lost 0 bases to trimming and J lost 7 bases, with 5 bases between them. Germline CDR1 and CDR2: SGHDT and YYEEEE. In DNA form, the CDR3 reads TGTGCCAGCAGCTTGGGAGGGAATTCACCCCTCCACTTT. Amino acids: CASSLGGNSPLHF.

Note on this clone: As the CDR3 is not closed by the conserved phenylalanine or tryptophan, this likely results from a read error. It is unclear where the CDR3 begins or ends on the DNA, so no DNA is shown, and the CDR3 is as TCRdb lists it. The chain couples TRBV7-9 to TRBJ1-1; TRBD1 is the table's D call and was not checked against the DNA. CDR1 SEHNR and CDR2 FQNEAQ come from the germline V gene (reference sequence). The CDR3 extends over 12 residues, inclusive of both ends. Here the CDR3 reads CASSLAPGQGVY.

This rearrangement joins TRBV19 to TRBJ1-6; the D is unclear. V was trimmed by 5 bases and J by 8 bases, leaving 19 bases between them. Germline CDR1 is LNHDA and CDR2 is SQIVND (reference sequence). There are 16 residues in the CDR3. The DNA for the CDR3 is TGTGCCAGTAGTCTCAACGATCCCTTGGCGGATTCACCCCTCCACTTT. As protein: CASSLNDPLADSPLHF.

This clone appeared a few times. This chain uses TRBV19 with TRBJ1-5; 7 nucleotides line up with TRBD1. Trimming took 8 bases from V and 6 from J; bases not matched to a gene: 10. This CDR3 contains 14 residues. Germline V lookup: CDR1 LNHDA, CDR2 SQIVND (reference sequence). This chain's CDR3 is CASDNRGGGQPQHF. CDR3 bases: TGTGCCAGTGATAATCGAGGGGGCGGTCAGCCCCAGCATTTT.

The V and J genes are TRBV27 and TRBJ1-2; 10 bases agree with TRBD1. Germline trimming cut 4 bases from V and 6 bases from J; bases unmatched to any gene: 5. CDR1 and CDR2 (germline): MNHEY, SMNVEV (reference sequence). CDR3 size: 14 residues. The CDR3 bases are TGTGCCAGCAGTTGGGACAGGGGAAGCGATGGCTACACCTTC. Translating gives CASSWDRGSDGYTF.

The chain carries TRBV7-9 and TRBJ1-1; D is ambiguous. The V gene's germline CDR1 is SEHNR and CDR2 FQNEAQ (reference sequence). The CDR3 contains 13 residues. V was cut by 7 bases and J by 0 bases, with 9 bases left in between. CDR3 in amino acids: CASTPTLNTEAFF. The DNA for the CDR3 is TGTGCCAGCACACCAACTTTGAACACTGAAGCTTTCTTT.

This chain connects TRBV9 to TRBJ1-2; no definite D call. CDR1 is SGDLS and CDR2 is YYNGEE in the germline V gene. V dropped 4 bases and J dropped 4 bases, with 14 bases sitting between them. This CDR3 region has 14 residues. As DNA, the CDR3 is TGTGCCAGCAGCCCGGACGAGGGTATCTATGGCTACACCTTC. Protein: CASSPDEGIYGYTF.

V is TRBV4-2 and J is TRBJ1-3; D is unclear. Germline CDR1 reads LGHNA; CDR2 reads YNFKEQ. V dropped 4 bases and J dropped 0 bases, with 7 bases sitting between them. CDR3 length: 14 residues. In nucleotides, the CDR3 is TGTGCCAGCAGCCCCAGGAACTCTGGAAACACCATATATTTT. This codes for CASSPRNSGNTIYF.